This TCR beta chain was captured by sequencing in a study of T cell repertoires in cytomegalovirus infection. Overall study: Public TCR beta signatures marked donors with CMV infection and the matching HLA.

TCRdb re-analysed the reads in MiXCR, keeping a single row per CDR3 protein. The sample has tens of thousands of distinct CDR3 sequences, 25% to 40% seen once; the top ten hold roughly 70%. Regarding the study as a whole: Pooled public TCR beta family frequency picked out CMV carriers with the relevant HLA. Dominating the ex vivo response were HLA-C-restricted CMV-specific TCR beta clonotypes.

There are a few counts of this clonotype. Its antigen remains unknown. The sequenced sample was PBMCs, sequenced either directly or after in vitro stimulation (not recorded which). The sequence derives from a human donor in good health (CMV status not recorded). Some clones in this sample may be carry-over from other donors' samples.

The chain's CDR3 is CASSFGETQQYF. The CDR3 DNA reads as TGTGCCAGCAGCTTTGGGGAAACTCAGCAGTACTTC. The V gene is TRBV11-1, the J gene TRBJ2-7; D uncertain. Trimming took 3 bases from V and 8 from J, leaving 11 bases between them. CDR3 length equals 12 residues. CDR1 and CDR2 from the germline V gene are SGHAT and FQDESV (reference sequence).